A single sample is the source of the 13 T cell receptor beta chains below, sequenced in a study of blood T cell repertoires in COVID-19. Sequenced by immunoSEQ multiplex PCR; TCRdb stores in-frame clones only, minus some. This sample has a few hundred thousand clones, with over 75% found just once. Material: peripheral blood. Every receptor here comes from a human donor in a cohort sampled during active COVID-19.

The rearrangement joins TRBV7-3 to TRBJ2-3; perhaps TRBD2 as D (5 bases). CDR3 length: 16 amino acids. Germline lookup yields CDR1 SGHTA and CDR2 FQGTGA. The V gene lost 1 base and the J gene lost 4 bases, with 15 bases spanning the gap. The CDR3 DNA is TGTGCCAGCAGCTTAAGCGCCTCGGGATTAGCAGATACGCAGTATTTT. As protein: CASSLSASGLADTQYF.

The sample holds one count of this clone. This chain uses TRBV24-1 with TRBJ2-7; 8 bases are a match to TRBD1. Trimming took 7 bases from V and 3 from J; bases not matched to a gene: 10. The V gene's germline CDR1 is KGHDR and CDR2 SFDVKD. The CDR3 loop spans 15 amino acids. This chain's CDR3 is CATSEAGTGFYEQYF. The CDR3 DNA reads as TGTGCCACCAGCGAAGCCGGGACAGGATTCTACGAGCAGTACTTC.

This clone was seen only a few times. This specimen includes other DNA sequences encoding the same CDR3. This chain links TRBV6-5 with TRBJ1-3; 8 nucleotides align to TRBD1. V shed 2 bases and J 3 bases; nucleotides not matched to a gene: 0. The V gene's germline CDR1 is MNHEY and CDR2 SVGAGI. The CDR3 is 14 residues long. The CDR3 DNA reads as TGTGCCAGCAGTTACGGACAGGGTGGAAACACCATATATTTT. Its protein product is CASSYGQGGNTIYF.

The chain joins TRBV5-1 to TRBJ2-3, with 14 positions matching TRBD2. V trimming: 4 bases; J trimming: 4 bases; junction bases outside the gene matches: 8. The CDR3 contains 17 residues. The germline gives CDR1 SGHRS, CDR2 YFSETQ. This CDR3 is CASSPGLAGGGADTQYF. The CDR3 DNA follows: TGCGCCAGCAGCCCAGGACTAGCGGGAGGAGGGGCAGATACGCAGTATTTT. The variable domain in full, completed from reference TRBV5-1 and TRBJ2-3, reads KAGVTQTPRYLIKTRGQQVTLSCSPISGHRSVSWYQQTPGQGLQFLFEYFSETQRNKGNFPGRFSGRQFSNSRSEMNVSTLELGDSALYLCASSPGLAGGGADTQYFGPGTRLTVL.

This chain uses TRBV7-2 with TRBJ2-5; TRBD1 might be the D (6 bases). The CDR3 runs 13 residues. Germline-derived CDR1 and CDR2 are SGHTA and FQGNSA. With 1 base removed from V and 6 bases from J, the gap between germline ends came to 9 bases. Written as DNA, the CDR3 is TGTGCCAGCAGCTTAGAACAGGGAAAGACCCAGTACTTC. Translating gives CASSLEQGKTQYF.

CDR3 DNA sequence: TGTGCCACCAGTGATTTATTCGCACTTGAGCAGTTCTTC. This codes for CATSDLFALEQFF. This chain uses TRBV24-1 with TRBJ2-1, with D unresolved. Looked up from germline, CDR1 is KGHDR and CDR2 is SFDVKD. This CDR3 spans 13 amino acids. With 1 base removed from V and 9 bases from J, the gap between germline ends came to 9 bases.

For this clone: Other nucleotide sequences in the sample specify the same CDR3. The rearrangement uses TRBV6-5 and TRBJ1-2, with D tentatively TRBD1 (6 bases). The CDR3 sequence is 13 residues long. Germline CDR1 and CDR2: MNHEY and SVGAGI. V lost 0 bases and J lost 5, with 7 bases in between. CDR3 residues: CASSYSTGYGYTF. As DNA, the CDR3 is TGTGCCAGCAGTTACTCGACAGGTTATGGCTACACCTTC.

The V call is TRBV24-1, the J call TRBJ1-2; a possible D gene is TRBD1 (5 bases). Trimming took 4 bases from V and 8 from J, leaving 13 bases between them. Germline V gene lookup returns CDR1 KGHDR and CDR2 SFDVKD. The CDR3 extends over 13 amino acids. The CDR3 sequence is CATSEGRASGYTF. For the CDR3, the DNA is TGTGCCACCAGTGAGGGCAGGGCATCGGGCTACACCTTC.

The genes are TRBV7-2 and TRBJ2-5, with TRBD1 identical over 8 bases. From germline, CDR1 is SGHTA and CDR2 FQGNSA. This CDR3 contains 15 residues. J was trimmed by 4 bases and V by 6 bases; bases with no gene match: 10. DNA for the CDR3: TGTGCCAGCAGGGGCGTGCAGGGGGCTGCAGAGACCCAGTACTTC. It translates to CASRGVQGAAETQYF.

The rearrangement uses TRBV7-3 and TRBJ2-5, with TRBD2 matching over 11 bases. J lost 4 bases, V lost 2 bases, and 12 bases had no gene match. Per germline, CDR1 SGHTA and CDR2 FQGTGA. The CDR3 runs to 18 residues. The CDR3 DNA is TGTGCCAGCAGCTTAGGGCGGATAGCGGGAGGGCTGGGAGAGACCCAGTACTTC. This sequence encodes CASSLGRIAGGLGETQYF.

As concerns this clone: Possible read error: a much larger clone is one base away. This sample also contains other DNA sequences that code for the same CDR3. The genes are TRBV9 and TRBJ2-1, with TRBD2 matching 9 bases. The CDR3 runs to 15 residues. J was trimmed by 4 bases and V by 0 bases; bases with no gene match: 2. Germline CDR1 reads SGDLS; CDR2 reads YYNGEE. The chain's CDR3 is CASSVETSGYNEQFF. In nucleotides, the CDR3 is TGTGCCAGCAGCGTAGAGACTAGCGGTTACAATGAGCAGTTCTTC.

The chain joins TRBV19 to TRBJ1-1; the D gene is possibly TRBD1 (6 bases). V lost 6 bases to trimming and J lost 1 base, with 12 bases between them. This CDR3 has 14 amino acids. Germline-derived CDR1 and CDR2 are LNHDA and SQIVND (reference sequence). The CDR3 loop is CASRPTGRNTEAFF. DNA of the CDR3: TGTGCCAGTAGACCTACAGGGAGGAACACTGAAGCTTTCTTT.

The V call is TRBV9, the J call TRBJ1-1; 9 bases match TRBD1. Trimming removed 0 bases from V and 8 bases from J; junction bases left unmatched: 5. Germline V gene sequence: CDR1 SGDLS, CDR2 YYNGEE. CDR3 length: 14 amino acids. Written as DNA, the CDR3 is TGTGCCAGCAGCGTAGCTCCGGGGACAGGGGAAGCTTTCTTT. Its translation is CASSVAPGTGEAFF.